The 31 T cell receptor beta chains below all came from one sample that was sequenced in a study of cytomegalovirus exposure and HLA in healthy donors. The PCR had 60 Vbeta and 13 Jbeta primers. Method: immunoSEQ multiplex PCR; TCRdb's copy keeps in-frame clones and lacks some. Of under 150,000 clones in the sample, roughly 82% were seen once. The sample was PBMCs. The source of these receptors is a man aged 45-65 years in good health and CMV-seronegative.

This chain joins TRBV2 and TRBJ2-5; the D is unclear. Germline V gene data show CDR1 as SNHLY and CDR2 as FYNNEI. The CDR3 runs 14 residues. V shed 2 bases and J shed 1 base, with 8 bases lying between them. This chain's CDR3 is CASSERLFQETQYF. Written as DNA, the CDR3 is TGTGCCAGCAGTGAACGTCTATTCCAAGAGACCCAGTACTTC.

This rearrangement joins TRBV19 to TRBJ1-5; weak D call: TRBD1 (5 bases). Germline CDR1 reads LNHDA; CDR2 reads SQIVND (reference sequence). This CDR3 comprises 13 residues. With 3 bases removed from V and 11 bases from J, the gap between germline ends came to 14 bases. CDR3: CASSILQATTQHF. Here the CDR3 DNA reads TGTGCCAGTAGTATTTTACAGGCTACGACCCAGCATTTT.

The sample holds one count of this clone. The V call is TRBV4-1, the J call TRBJ1-2; 7 bases match TRBD1. The ends lost 2 bases at V and 6 bases at J; junction bases unmatched: 6. There are 14 residues in the CDR3. Germline values: CDR1 MGHRA, CDR2 YSYEKL. The CDR3 is CASSQWGQSDGYTF. The CDR3 DNA reads as TGCGCCAGCAGCCAATGGGGACAGTCCGATGGCTACACCTTC.

The rearrangement links TRBV7-9 to TRBJ1-4, with 7 bases matching TRBD1. Germline values: CDR1 SEHNR, CDR2 FQNEAQ (reference sequence). The CDR3 contains 14 residues. V shed 5 bases, J shed 8 bases, and the junction held 8 bases outside the gene matches. This CDR3 reads CASSNRDSLEKLFF. DNA of the CDR3: TGTGCCAGCAGCAACCGGGACAGTCTCGAAAAACTGTTTTTT.

This clone was found a few times. The J gene is TRBJ1-6, the V gene TRBV5-6, with 9 bases lining up with TRBD1. The CDR3 has 15 residues. Germline V gene lookup returns CDR1 SGHDT and CDR2 YYEEEE. J was trimmed by 9 bases and V by 3 bases; bases with no gene match: 7. CDR3 nucleotide sequence: TGTGCCAGCAGCTGGGCGGGACAGGGTACTTCACCCCTCCACTTT. Translated: CASSWAGQGTSPLHF.

The V and J genes are TRBV30 and TRBJ1-2, with unresolved D. CDR1 is GTSNPN and CDR2 is SVGIG in the germline V gene (reference sequence). Trimming pared 1 base from V and 7 bases from J, leaving 13 bases between. The CDR3 consists of 13 residues. CDR3 in DNA: TGTGCCTGGAGTGCGACTGATTACCGTGGCTACACCTTC. Its protein product is CAWSATDYRGYTF.

The chain joins TRBV10-2 to TRBJ2-7, with TRBD2 matching over 15 bases. CDR3 size: 19 residues. Germline V gene data show CDR1 as WSHSY and CDR2 as SAAADI. Unmatched junction bases numbered 12, after V lost 0 bases and J lost 6 bases. The CDR3 spells CASSESGTSGGTLSGEQYF. DNA for the CDR3: TGCGCCAGCAGTGAGTCGGGGACTAGCGGGGGGACCCTCTCGGGCGAGCAGTACTTC.

V is TRBV30 and J is TRBJ2-1; 11 bases align to TRBD1. Germline trimming cut 3 bases from V and 8 bases from J; bases unmatched to any gene: 6. The length of the CDR3 is 14 residues. Germline values: CDR1 GTSNPN, CDR2 SVGIG (reference sequence). CDR3 sequence: CAWSKGQGGDEQFF. CDR3 DNA: TGTGCCTGGAGCAAGGGACAGGGGGGCGATGAGCAGTTCTTC.

The chain's CDR3 is CAWGRDGSPLHF. CDR3 coding DNA: TGTGCCTGGGGGAGGGACGGTTCACCCCTCCACTTT. J is TRBJ1-6 and V is TRBV30; D is perhaps TRBD1 (5 bases). Germline V gene sequence: CDR1 GTSNPN, CDR2 SVGIG (reference sequence). V lost 5 bases and J lost 9, with 11 bases in between. This CDR3 region has 12 residues.

This chain joins TRBV14 and TRBJ2-3; D gene unclear. Germline V gives CDR1 SGHDN, CDR2 FVKESK. Between the trimmed V and J ends, which lost 5 bases and 0 bases, there was a span of 6 bases. CDR3 size: 13 residues. CDR3 sequence (DNA): TGTGCCAGCAGCGAACAGAGCACAGATACGCAGTATTTT. Its protein product is CASSEQSTDTQYF.

The CDR3 loop reads CASSFPREQYF. The CDR3 region has the DNA TGTGCCAGCAGCTTTCCTCGGGAGCAGTACTTC. V usage is TRBV5-8 and J usage is TRBJ2-7; no clear D. V gave up 2 bases and J gave up 7 bases, with 7 bases separating them. Germline CDR1 is SGHTS and CDR2 is YDEGEE. The CDR3 spans 11 residues.

The sample holds one count of this clone. The V and J genes are TRBV6-6 and TRBJ2-3; D may be TRBD2 (6 bases). This CDR3 is 13 amino acids long. CDR1 and CDR2 from the germline V gene are MNHNY and SVGAGI (reference sequence). V lost 6 bases to trimming and J lost 6 bases, with 13 bases between them. CDR3 in DNA: TGTGCCAGCAGCCACGGGGGTAGGGATACGCAGTATTTT. The encoded protein is CASSHGGRDTQYF.

Only a few counts were recorded for this clone. The chain has TRBV4-1 and TRBJ1-1; 7 positions match TRBD1. CDR3 length equals 14 residues. In germline, CDR1 is MGHRA, CDR2 YSYEKL. V lost 5 bases to trimming and J lost 5 bases; unmatched junction nucleotides: 8. The CDR3 coding sequence is TGCGCCAGCAGCTACACAGGGACAGTAACTGAAGCTTTCTTT. Translation: CASSYTGTVTEAFF.

The rearrangement links TRBV6-1 to TRBJ1-4, with a possible D match to TRBD1 (6 bases). Trimming left V 3 bases short and J 4 bases short, with 9 bases between. The CDR3 has 14 residues. From germline, CDR1 is MNHNS and CDR2 SASEGT. Here the CDR3 reads CASSETGYNEKLFF. Written as DNA, the CDR3 is TGTGCCAGCAGTGAGACAGGTTATAATGAAAAACTGTTTTTT.

The rearrangement uses TRBV19 and TRBJ1-2; D is unclear. This CDR3 is 14 amino acids long. Germline V CDR1 and CDR2: LNHDA, SQIVND (reference sequence). The V and J ends lost 0 bases and 3 bases respectively, with 8 bases between them. The CDR3 DNA reads as TGTGCCAGTAGTATAGATCTCCGGTACTATGGCTACACCTTC. Residues: CASSIDLRYYGYTF.

This chain uses TRBV19 with TRBJ1-2; 9 bases are shared with TRBD1. Per the germline V gene, CDR1 is LNHDA and CDR2 is SQIVND (reference sequence). This CDR3 comprises 12 residues. The V and J ends lost 9 bases and 6 bases, in that order; junction bases with no gene match: 5. This CDR3 is CASSGTGHGYTF. The CDR3 DNA is TGTGCCAGCTCCGGGACAGGGCATGGCTACACCTTC. The whole variable domain, remainder taken from reference TRBV19 and TRBJ1-2, is DGGITQSPKYLFRKEGQNVTLSCEQNLNHDAMYWYRQDPGQGLRLIYYSQIVNDFQKGDIAEGYSVSREKKESFPLTVTSAQKNPTAFYLCASSGTGHGYTFGSGTRLTVV.

The chain combines TRBV19 with TRBJ1-2; 10 bases are shared with TRBD1. The CDR3 covers 15 residues. In germline, CDR1 is LNHDA, CDR2 SQIVND (reference sequence). Trimming removed 3 bases from V and 7 bases from J; junction bases left unmatched: 8. Here the CDR3 reads CASSMTGGGLVGYTF. CDR3 in DNA: TGTGCCAGTAGTATGACAGGGGGCGGATTGGTTGGCTACACCTTC.

The chain links TRBV6-4 to TRBJ2-3; 7 positions agree with TRBD2. Looked up from germline, CDR1 is MRHNA and CDR2 is SNTAGT. The CDR3 is 15 amino acids. V lost 3 bases and J lost 1; bases outside the gene matches: 4. The chain's CDR3 is CASSESAGGTDTQYF. CDR3 nucleotide sequence: TGTGCCAGCAGTGAATCGGCGGGGGGCACAGATACGCAGTATTTT.

The chain uses TRBV10-3 and TRBJ2-3; TRBD1 matches 8 bases. This CDR3 comprises 21 residues. From germline, CDR1 is ENHRY and CDR2 SYGVKD. With 4 bases clipped from V and 8 bases from J, the junction kept 29 bases outside the gene matches. This CDR3 reads CAISGVPGQDPRRDTAGTQYF. As DNA, the CDR3 is TGTGCCATCAGTGGAGTACCGGGACAGGACCCCAGAAGGGATACGGCAGGTACGCAGTATTTT.

V gene TRBV5-1 combines with J gene TRBJ2-2; 8 nucleotides align to TRBD1. The CDR3 is made up of 16 amino acids. Trimming at V came to 4 bases and at J to 0 bases, leaving 5 bases not matched to a gene. Germline assignment: CDR1 SGHRS and CDR2 YFSETQ. The CDR3: CASSRTDRANTGELFF. As DNA, the CDR3 is TGCGCCAGCAGCCGAACGGACAGGGCGAACACCGGGGAGCTGTTTTTT. Full variable domain (rest looked up from reference TRBV5-1 and TRBJ2-2): KAGVTQTPRYLIKTRGQQVTLSCSPISGHRSVSWYQQTPGQGLQFLFEYFSETQRNKGNFPGRFSGRQFSNSRSEMNVSTLELGDSALYLCASSRTDRANTGELFFGEGSRLTVL.

The chain employs TRBV30 and TRBJ1-2; D not certain. Germline V gene lookup returns CDR1 GTSNPN and CDR2 SVGIG (reference sequence). The CDR3 length is 15 residues. The ends were cut back, 3 bases at V and 4 bases at J, with 18 bases in the middle. CDR3 nucleotide sequence: TGTGCCTGGAGCGAAGGGTGGCGGGTTGGCTATGGCTACACCTTC. It codes for CAWSEGWRVGYGYTF.

The chain has TRBV2 and TRBJ1-5; 9 nucleotides agree with TRBD1. The V segment lost 6 bases and the J segment 0 bases; nucleotides outside the gene matches: 9. CDR1 is SNHLY, CDR2 FYNNEI, per germline. This CDR3 is 17 amino acids long. The CDR3 spells CASSPTWDRVSNQPQHF. CDR3 nucleotide sequence: TGTGCCAGCAGCCCTACTTGGGACAGGGTTAGCAATCAGCCCCAGCATTTT.

The chain combines TRBV18 with TRBJ2-7; tentative D call: TRBD2 (7 bases). CDR1 and CDR2 (germline): KGHSH, LQKENI. V lost 11 bases, J lost 3 bases, and 17 bases lay in between. This CDR3 is built from 13 residues. The CDR3 DNA sequence: TGTGCCTCCCTGGGAGGGGACATCTACGAGCAGTACTTC. Its protein is CASLGGDIYEQYF. The variable domain in full, completed from reference TRBV18 and TRBJ2-7, reads NAGVMQNPRHLVRRRGQEARLRCSPMKGHSHVYWYRQLPEEGLKFMVYLQKENIIDESGMPKERFSAEFPKEGPSILRIQQVVRGDSAAYFCASLGGDIYEQYFGPGTRLTVT.

The chain combines TRBV5-6 with TRBJ2-1; TRBD1 is a possible D gene (5 bases). Germline V lookup: CDR1 SGHDT, CDR2 YYEEEE. The V gene lost 2 bases and the J gene lost 7 bases, with 7 bases spanning the gap. The CDR3 runs 12 residues. The CDR3 reads CASSLGDNEQFF. DNA for the CDR3: TGTGCCAGCAGCTTAGGGGATAATGAGCAGTTCTTC.

The chain links TRBV27 to TRBJ1-1; weak D call: TRBD1 (5 bases). V lost 5 bases and J 4 bases, leaving 11 bases between the germline ends. This CDR3 is built from 13 residues. Germline V lookup: CDR1 MNHEY, CDR2 SMNVEV (reference sequence). The CDR3, as DNA: TGTGCCAGCAGTATTAGGGGAGGCACTGAAGCTTTCTTT. Translated: CASSIRGGTEAFF.

The chain carries TRBV2 and TRBJ1-5; D possibly corresponds to TRBD1 (6 bases). The CDR3 spans 12 residues. The germline V gene has CDR1 SNHLY and CDR2 FYNNEI. Between the trimmed V and J ends, which lost 6 bases and 7 bases, there was a span of 10 bases. CDR3 loop: CASRQGAQPQHF. Written as DNA, the CDR3 is TGTGCCAGCAGACAGGGTGCGCAGCCCCAGCATTTT.

The chain is built from TRBV19 and TRBJ1-1; D not certain. V shed 5 bases and J shed 0 bases, with 10 bases lying between them. The CDR3 runs to 14 residues. Germline CDR1 LNHDA, CDR2 SQIVND (reference sequence). The DNA for the CDR3 is TGTGCCAGTAGTGCAGGCCTCATGAACACTGAAGCTTTCTTT. Its translation: CASSAGLMNTEAFF.

This sequence joins TRBV4-3 and TRBJ2-1; 7 bases agree with TRBD2. V shed 0 bases, J shed 0 bases, and the junction held 2 bases outside the gene matches. In germline, CDR1 is LGHNA, CDR2 YSLEER. The CDR3 length is 16 residues. The CDR3 reads CASSQESGGSYNEQFF. The CDR3 DNA reads TGCGCCAGCAGCCAAGAGTCGGGGGGCTCCTACAATGAGCAGTTCTTC.

The rearrangement joins TRBV6-1 to TRBJ2-6; D gene uncertain. Deletions cut 3 bases from V and 0 bases from J, with 9 bases between. The germline CDR1 and CDR2 sequences are MNHNS and SASEGT. The CDR3 totals 16 residues. The CDR3 spells CASSESGFSGANVLTF. The CDR3 DNA follows: TGTGCCAGCAGTGAGAGTGGTTTCTCTGGGGCCAACGTCCTGACTTTC.

The gene calls are TRBV5-1 and TRBJ1-3; 8 bases line up with TRBD1. The CDR3 totals 15 residues. V dropped 3 bases and J dropped 2; count of bases not matched to a gene: 4. Per the germline V gene, CDR1 is SGHRS and CDR2 is YFSETQ. CDR3 nucleotides: TGCGCCAGCAGCTCCTCAGGGGGCCCTGGAAACACCATATATTTT. As protein: CASSSSGGPGNTIYF.

The gene calls are TRBV18 and TRBJ2-5; 8 nucleotides align to TRBD1. The germline V gene encodes CDR1 KGHSH and CDR2 LQKENI. This CDR3 has 14 residues. With V trimmed by 3 bases and J by 5 bases, 5 bases remained unmatched. The CDR3 sequence is CASSPGAGGETQYF. The CDR3 DNA sequence: TGTGCCAGCTCACCGGGGGCAGGGGGCGAGACCCAGTACTTC.